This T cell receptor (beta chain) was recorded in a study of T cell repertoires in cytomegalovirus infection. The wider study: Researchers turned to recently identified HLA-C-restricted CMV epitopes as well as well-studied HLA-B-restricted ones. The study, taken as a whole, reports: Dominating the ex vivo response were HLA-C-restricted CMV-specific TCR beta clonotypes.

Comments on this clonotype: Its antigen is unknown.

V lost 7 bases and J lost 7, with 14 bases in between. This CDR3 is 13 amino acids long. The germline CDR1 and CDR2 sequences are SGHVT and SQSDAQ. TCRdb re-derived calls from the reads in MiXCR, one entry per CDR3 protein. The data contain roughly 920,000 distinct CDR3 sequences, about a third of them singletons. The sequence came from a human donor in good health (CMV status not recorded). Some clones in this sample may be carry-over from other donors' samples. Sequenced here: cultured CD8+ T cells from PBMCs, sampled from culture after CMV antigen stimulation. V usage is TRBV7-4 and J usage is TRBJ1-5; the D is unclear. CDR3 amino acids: CASTLAGSQPQHF. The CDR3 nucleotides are TGTGCCAGCACCCTTGCGGGGAGCCAGCCCCAGCATTTT.